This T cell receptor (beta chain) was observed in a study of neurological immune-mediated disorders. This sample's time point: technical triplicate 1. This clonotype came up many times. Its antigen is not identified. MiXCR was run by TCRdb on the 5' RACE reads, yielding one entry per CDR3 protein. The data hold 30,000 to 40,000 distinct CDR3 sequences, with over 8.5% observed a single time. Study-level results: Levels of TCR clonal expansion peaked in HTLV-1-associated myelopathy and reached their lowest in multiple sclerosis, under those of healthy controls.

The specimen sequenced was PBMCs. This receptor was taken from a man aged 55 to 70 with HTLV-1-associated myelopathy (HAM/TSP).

The CDR3 region has the DNA TGTGCCAGCAGAAAAGGGACAGCAAATTCACCCCTCCACTTT. Translation: CASRKGTANSPLHF. V is TRBV6-1 and J is TRBJ1-6; TRBD1 matches 7 bases. This CDR3 spans 14 amino acids. V lost 6 bases and J lost 7; bases outside the gene matches: 6. CDR1 MNHNS and CDR2 SASEGT come from the germline V gene.